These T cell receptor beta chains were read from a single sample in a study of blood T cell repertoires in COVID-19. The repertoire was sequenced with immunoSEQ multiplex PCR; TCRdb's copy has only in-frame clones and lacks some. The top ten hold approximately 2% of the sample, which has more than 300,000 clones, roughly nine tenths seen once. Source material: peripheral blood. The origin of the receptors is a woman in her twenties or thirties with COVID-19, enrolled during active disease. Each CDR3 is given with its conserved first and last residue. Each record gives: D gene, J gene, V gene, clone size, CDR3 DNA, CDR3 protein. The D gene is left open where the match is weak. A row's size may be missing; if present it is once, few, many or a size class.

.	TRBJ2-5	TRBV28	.	TGTGCCAGCAGTTACCTCGCAGATCAGACAGGGAGGCAAGAGACCCAGTACTTC	CASSYLADQTGRQETQYF
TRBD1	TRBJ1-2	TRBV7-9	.	TGTGCCAGCAGCTTATCGGTGGGGGACAGGATCTATGGCTACACCTTC	CASSLSVGDRIYGYTF
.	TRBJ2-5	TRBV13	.	TGTGCCAGCAGCTTAGTAGCAGGGTCTATAGAGACCCAGTACTTC	CASSLVAGSIETQYF
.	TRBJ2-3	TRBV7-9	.	TGTGCCAGCAGCTTAGACCCTAGGGGATCCACAGATACGCAGTATTTT	CASSLDPRGSTDTQYF
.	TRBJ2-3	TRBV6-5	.	TGTGCCAGCAGTCGGGACACCACAGATACGCAGTATTTT	CASSRDTTDTQYF
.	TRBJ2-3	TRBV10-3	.	TGTGCCATCAGTATGGGCGGGAACACAGATACGCAGTATTTT	CAISMGGNTDTQYF
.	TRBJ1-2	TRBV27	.	TGTGCCAGCAGTCCAATCGACAGATACTATGGCTACACCTTC	CASSPIDRYYGYTF
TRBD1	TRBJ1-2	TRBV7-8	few	TGTGCCAGCAGCCCATTTCTCGCCTGGGGGGACAGTGACTATGGCTACACCTTC	CASSPFLAWGDSDYGYTF
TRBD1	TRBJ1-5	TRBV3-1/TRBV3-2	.	TGTGCCAGCAGCCCAAAACTACAGGGGGCAAACCAGCCCCAGCATTTT	CASSPKLQGANQPQHF
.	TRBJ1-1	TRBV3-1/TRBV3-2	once	TGTGCCAGCAGCCTCCAGGGCTTTGAAGCTTTCTTT	CASSLQGFEAFF
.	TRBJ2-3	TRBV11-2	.	TGTGCCAGCAGCTTATCCTCAGGGGCTTTCCATACGCAGTATTTT	CASSLSSGAFHTQYF
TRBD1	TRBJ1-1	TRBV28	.	TGTGCCAGCAGTCCCCTGCAGGGGGTTTCGATAAGAGCTTTCTTT	CASSPLQGVSIRAFF
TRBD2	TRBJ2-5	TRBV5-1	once	TGCGCCAGCGGTTTAGCGGGGGGGCCGGAGACCCAGTACTTC	CASGLAGGPETQYF
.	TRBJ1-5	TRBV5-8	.	TGTGCCAGCAGTTTGGGCGCAAATCAGCCCCAGCATTTT	CASSLGANQPQHF
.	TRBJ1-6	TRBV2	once	TGTGCCGGAAAGACAGGTCTTGGTTCACCCCTCCACTTT	CAGKTGLGSPLHF
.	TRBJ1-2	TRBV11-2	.	TGTGCCAGCAGCCCTAGAATAGGTCCGGGGGGCTACACCTTC	CASSPRIGPGGYTF
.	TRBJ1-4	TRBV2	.	TGTGCCAGCAGTCAAGGATCTCACGGGGCTAATGAAAAACTGTTTTTT	CASSQGSHGANEKLFF
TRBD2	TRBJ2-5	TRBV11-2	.	TGTGCCAGCAGCTCGCCGGGGGGTGGGGAGACCCAGTACTTC	CASSSPGGGETQYF
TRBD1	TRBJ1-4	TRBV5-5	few	TGTGCCAGCAGCTTGGAGGACAGGGCTAATGAAAAACTGTTTTTT	CASSLEDRANEKLFF
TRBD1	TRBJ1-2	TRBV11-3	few	TGTGCCAGCAGCCTTGGACAGGTCTATGGCTACACCTTC	CASSLGQVYGYTF
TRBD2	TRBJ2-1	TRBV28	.	TGTGCCAGCAGTCACGGACTAGCGGGCTACAATGAGCAGTTCTTC	CASSHGLAGYNEQFF
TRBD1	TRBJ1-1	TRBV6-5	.	TGTGCCAGCAGGCAGGGGGACGCTGAAGCTTTCTTT	CASRQGDAEAFF
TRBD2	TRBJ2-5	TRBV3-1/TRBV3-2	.	TGTGCCAGCAGCAGACTAGCGGAAGAGACCCAGTACTTC	CASSRLAEETQYF
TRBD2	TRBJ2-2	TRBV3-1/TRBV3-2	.	TGTGCCAGCAGCCCCGTGGGACTAGCATACACCGGGGAGCTGTTTTTT	CASSPVGLAYTGELFF
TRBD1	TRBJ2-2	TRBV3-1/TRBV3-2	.	TGTGCCAGCACGGGGACAGGGCTCACCGGGGAGCTGTTTTTT	CASTGTGLTGELFF
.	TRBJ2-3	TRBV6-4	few	TGTGCCAGCAGTGCCAGCGGGTCTGCAGATACGCAGTATTTT	CASSASGSADTQYF
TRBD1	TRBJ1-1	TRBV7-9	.	TGTGCCAGCAGCGACGGACAGGGGAGTACTGAAGCTTTCTTT	CASSDGQGSTEAFF
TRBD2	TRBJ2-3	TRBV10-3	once	TGTGCCATTCAAACGACTAGCGGTAGCACAGATACGCAGTATTTT	CAIQTTSGSTDTQYF
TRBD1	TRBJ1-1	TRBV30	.	TGTGCCTGGATTCCCCCACGGACAGGGGTCAACACTGAAGCTTTCTTT	CAWIPPRTGVNTEAFF